The 21 T cell receptor beta chains below come from one sample, sequenced in a study of T cell repertoires in cytomegalovirus infection. These receptors are not linked to any known antigen. TCRdb re-called the reads with MiXCR, one entry per CDR3 protein. This sample carries about a million distinct CDR3 sequences, roughly 30% of them seen once, and the ten largest clones take about an eighth. The sample in question was cultured CD8+ T cells from PBMCs, obtained from culture after CMV antigen stimulation. All receptors derive from a human donor in good health (CMV status not recorded). Some clones in this sample may be carry-over from other donors' samples.

This chain links TRBV11-2 with TRBJ2-2; 11 nucleotides agree with TRBD2. The CDR3 is 16 residues long. The germline CDR1 and CDR2 sequences are SGHAT and FQNNGV. V gave up 1 base and J gave up 7 bases; unmatched junction bases: 5. CDR3 DNA: TGTGCCAGCAGCTTAGCGGGACTAGCGGTGGGCGGGGAGCTGTTTTTT. Translating it yields CASSLAGLAVGGELFF.

Comment on this clonotype: A much larger clone differs from this one at a single base, so this may be a read error. The V and J genes are TRBV7-2 and TRBJ2-1, with 7 bases aligning to TRBD1. CDR1 and CDR2 from the germline V gene are SGHTA and FQGNSA. V trimming: 4 bases; J trimming: 3 bases; junction bases outside the gene matches: 6. The length of the CDR3 is 15 residues. CDR3 protein: CTSSYGDRYYNEQFF. The CDR3 coding sequence is TGTACCAGCAGCTACGGGGACAGATACTACAATGAGCAGTTCTTC.

This clonotype has only a few counts. The chain is built from TRBV7-9 and TRBJ1-1, with D hard to call. This CDR3 comprises 12 residues. V was pared by 6 bases and J by 1 base, with 6 bases between. Germline-derived CDR1 and CDR2 are SEHNR and FQNEAQ (reference sequence). The CDR3: CASRDTNTEAFF. As DNA, the CDR3 is TGTGCCAGCAGGGATACGAACACTGAAGCTTTCTTT. Looking up the rest from reference TRBV7-9 and TRBJ1-1 gives the full variable domain: DTGVSQNPRHKITKRGQNVTFRCDPISEHNRLYWYRQTLGQGPEFLTYFQNEAQLEKSRLLSDRFSAERPKGSFSTLEIQRTEQGDSAMYLCASRDTNTEAFFGQGTRLTVV.

The V gene is TRBV7-9, the J gene TRBJ2-2; D is undetermined. Germline V lookup: CDR1 SEHNR, CDR2 FQNEAQ (reference sequence). V was cut by 1 base and J by 1 base, with 13 bases left in between. The CDR3 runs to 17 residues. CDR3 residues: CASSLEIGEKNTGELFF. The CDR3 DNA is TGTGCCAGCAGCTTAGAGATCGGCGAGAAGAACACCGGGGAGCTGTTTTTT.

Many counts were recorded for this clonotype. The chain carries TRBV7-9 and TRBJ2-1; 11 nucleotides line up with TRBD2. The germline V gene has CDR1 SEHNR and CDR2 FQNEAQ (reference sequence). Trimming removed 5 bases from V and 1 base from J; junction bases left unmatched: 7. This CDR3 spans 17 amino acids. For the CDR3, the DNA is TGTGCCAGCAGCGCGTCGACTAGCGGGGCTTCCTACAATGAGCAGTTCTTC. Its translation: CASSASTSGASYNEQFF.

This clonotype was seen at least ten times. This chain joins TRBV7-2 and TRBJ1-2; weak D call: TRBD1 (5 bases). Germline V gives CDR1 SGHTA, CDR2 FQGNSA. V shed 5 bases and J shed 7 bases, with 20 bases lying between them. CDR3 length: 15 residues. CDR3 in amino acids: CASSQLRTKRGGYTF. DNA for the CDR3: TGTGCCAGCAGCCAGCTAAGGACAAAACGGGGTGGCTACACCTTC.

This clonotype was seen more than once but under ten times. The rearrangement joins TRBV7-9 to TRBJ2-3; 7 nucleotides agree with TRBD2. J gave up 4 bases and V 4 bases, and 8 bases lay outside the gene matches. The CDR3 loop spans 15 amino acids. The germline gives CDR1 SEHNR, CDR2 FQNEAQ (reference sequence). CDR3 bases: TGTGCCAGCAGCTCCCAGACTAGCCCCCCAGATACGCAGTATTTT. It yields the protein CASSSQTSPPDTQYF. Full variable domain (missing parts from reference TRBV7-9 and TRBJ2-3): DTGVSQNPRHKITKRGQNVTFRCDPISEHNRLYWYRQTLGQGPEFLTYFQNEAQLEKSRLLSDRFSAERPKGSFSTLEIQRTEQGDSAMYLCASSSQTSPPDTQYFGPGTRLTVL.

This clonotype was recorded many times. The chain uses TRBV7-9 and TRBJ1-1, with 10 bases identical to TRBD1. The CDR3 extends over 14 amino acids. V gave up 5 bases and J gave up 2 bases; unmatched junction bases: 2. Looked up from germline, CDR1 is SEHNR and CDR2 is FQNEAQ (reference sequence). CDR3 nucleotide sequence: TGTGCCAGCAGCGGGACAGGGGTTAACACTGAAGCTTTCTTT. It is translated as CASSGTGVNTEAFF. The full variable domain, rest sourced from reference TRBV7-9 and TRBJ1-1, is DTGVSQNPRHKITKRGQNVTFRCDPISEHNRLYWYRQTLGQGPEFLTYFQNEAQLEKSRLLSDRFSAERPKGSFSTLEIQRTEQGDSAMYLCASSGTGVNTEAFFGQGTRLTVV.

This clonotype was counted a few times. The CDR3 nucleotides read TGTGCCAGCAGTGAATTGGGGGCGGACTACGAGCAGTACTTC. This gives the protein CASSELGADYEQYF. This chain connects TRBV6-1 to TRBJ2-7; a weak D match, TRBD1 (6 bases). The V gene's germline CDR1 is MNHNS and CDR2 SASEGT. This CDR3 has 14 amino acids. Deletions cut 2 bases from V and 3 bases from J, with 11 bases between.

J is TRBJ2-7 and V is TRBV12-3 or TRBV12-4; D not resolved. The CDR3 is 14 residues long. V was pared by 4 bases and J by 0 bases, with 10 bases between. The CDR3 spells CASSYEESSYEQYF. In DNA form, the CDR3 reads TGTGCCAGCAGTTATGAGGAGAGCTCCTACGAGCAGTACTTC.

V usage is TRBV24-1 and J usage is TRBJ2-5, with 7 bases that match TRBD1. Germline CDR1 reads KGHDR; CDR2 reads SFDVKD. Losses at the gene ends were 4 bases for V and 1 base for J; bases not matched to a gene: 5. The CDR3 covers 15 residues. CDR3 in DNA: TGTGCCACCAGTGAAGGACCAGGGGGCCAAGAGACCCAGTACTTC. Translating it yields CATSEGPGGQETQYF.

The J gene is TRBJ2-1, the V gene TRBV12-3 or TRBV12-4; 12 positions match TRBD2. The CDR3 has 15 amino acids. The junction had 4 bases not matched to a gene; V was cut back by 1 base and J by 9 bases. As DNA, the CDR3 is TGTGCCAGCAGTTTAGGGCCTAGCGGGGGGGTTGAGCAGTTCTTC. Translated: CASSLGPSGGVEQFF.

The rearrangement uses TRBV6-6 and TRBJ1-4, with TRBD1 as a possible D gene (6 bases). With 6 bases removed from V and 8 bases from J, the gap between germline ends came to 13 bases. The CDR3 has 13 residues. Germline V gene lookup returns CDR1 MNHNY and CDR2 SVGAGI (reference sequence). The CDR3 protein is CASSGQFSEKLFF. The DNA for the CDR3 is TGTGCCAGCAGCGGACAGTTTTCCGAAAAACTGTTTTTT.

This clonotype has only a few counts. This chain connects TRBV6-6 to TRBJ1-5; perhaps TRBD1 as D (6 bases). The CDR3 covers 14 residues. Per the germline V gene, CDR1 is MNHNY and CDR2 is SVGAGI (reference sequence). The V end was cut by 6 bases, the J end by 5 bases, with 14 bases between. The CDR3 coding sequence is TGTGCCAGCAGCGCGAGGGCAGGGGATCAGCCCCAGCATTTT. Its protein is CASSARAGDQPQHF.

This clonotype has just a few counts. The chain couples TRBV12-3 or TRBV12-4 to TRBJ1-1; D may be TRBD1 (6 bases). CDR3 length: 18 residues. Deletions cut 3 bases from V and 1 base from J, with 21 bases between. The chain's CDR3 is CASSFITSVGGRNTEAFF. CDR3 coding DNA: TGTGCCAGCAGTTTTATTACGTCCGTGGGGGGCCGGAACACTGAAGCTTTCTTT.

This clonotype was found many times. The rearrangement links TRBV6-1 to TRBJ2-7; 7 nucleotides align to TRBD1. The CDR3 loop spans 14 amino acids. V gave up 3 bases and J gave up 1 base; unmatched junction bases: 3. Germline values: CDR1 MNHNS, CDR2 SASEGT. The CDR3 protein is CASSDGTASYEQYV. In DNA, the CDR3 is TGTGCCAGCAGTGATGGGACAGCTTCCTACGAGCAGTACGTC.

With regard to this clonotype: A single base separates this from a much larger clone, so it may be a read error. The J gene is TRBJ2-7, the V gene TRBV3-1; 7 bases align to TRBD1. V gave up 0 bases and J gave up 5 bases; unmatched junction bases: 10. CDR3 length: 16 residues. Germline CDR1 reads LGHDT; CDR2 reads YNNKEL (reference sequence). Here the CDR3 reads CASSQDSGDSPNEQYF. CDR3 nucleotides: TGTGCCAGCAGCCAAGATTCAGGGGACAGCCCCAACGAGCAGTACTTC.

This clonotype was detected ten times or more. Here the CDR3 DNA reads TGTGCCATCAGTGAAGACCTTGAAGCTTTCTTT. Its protein is CAISEDLEAFF. The rearrangement joins TRBV10-3 to TRBJ1-1, with unresolved D. V shed 3 bases and J shed 7 bases, with 6 bases lying between them. Per germline, CDR1 ENHRY and CDR2 SYGVKD. There are 11 residues in the CDR3.

This clonotype was counted ten times or more. This sequence joins TRBV7-2 and TRBJ2-5, with TRBD2 identical over 8 bases. Unmatched junction bases numbered 12, after V lost 6 bases and J lost 9 bases. CDR3 length: 14 amino acids. Germline V lookup: CDR1 SGHTA, CDR2 FQGNSA. This chain's CDR3 is CASREQGREGAQYF. CDR3 in DNA: TGTGCCAGCAGGGAACAGGGCCGGGAGGGGGCCCAGTACTTC.

This clonotype has a handful of counts. The chain links TRBV29-1 to TRBJ1-2; a possible D gene is TRBD1 (5 bases). Germline CDR1 SQVTM, CDR2 ANQGSEA. CDR3 size: 13 residues. V gave up 3 bases and J gave up 5 bases, with 13 bases separating them. DNA of the CDR3: TGCAGCGTTGAGACCGGGACGCAGTATGGCTACACCTTC. Its translation: CSVETGTQYGYTF.

V gene TRBV7-6 combines with J gene TRBJ2-3; D is possibly TRBD2 (5 bases). CDR3 length: 14 amino acids. Between the trimmed V and J ends, which lost 6 bases and 4 bases, there was a span of 14 bases. Per germline, CDR1 SGHVS and CDR2 FNYEAQ. CDR3 DNA: TGTGCCAGCAGTCCCGGGATGGGTGCAGATACGCAGTATTTT. It yields the protein CASSPGMGADTQYF.